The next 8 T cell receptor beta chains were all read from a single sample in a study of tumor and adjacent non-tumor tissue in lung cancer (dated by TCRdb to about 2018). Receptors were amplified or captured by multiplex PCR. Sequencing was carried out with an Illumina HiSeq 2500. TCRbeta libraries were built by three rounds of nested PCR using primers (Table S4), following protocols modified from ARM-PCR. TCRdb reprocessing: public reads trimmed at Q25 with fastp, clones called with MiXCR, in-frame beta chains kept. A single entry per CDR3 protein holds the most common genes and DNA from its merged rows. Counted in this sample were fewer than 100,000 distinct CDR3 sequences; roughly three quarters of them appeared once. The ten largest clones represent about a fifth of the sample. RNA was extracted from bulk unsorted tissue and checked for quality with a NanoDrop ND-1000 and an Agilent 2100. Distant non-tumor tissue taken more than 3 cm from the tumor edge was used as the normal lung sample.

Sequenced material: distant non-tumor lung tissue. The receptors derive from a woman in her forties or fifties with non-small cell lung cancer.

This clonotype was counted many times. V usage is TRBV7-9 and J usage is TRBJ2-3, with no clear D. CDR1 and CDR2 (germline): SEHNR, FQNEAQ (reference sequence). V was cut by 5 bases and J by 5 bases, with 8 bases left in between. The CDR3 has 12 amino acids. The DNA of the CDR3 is TGTGCCAGCAGCCAAACATTAGATACGCAGTATTTT. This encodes CASSQTLDTQYF.

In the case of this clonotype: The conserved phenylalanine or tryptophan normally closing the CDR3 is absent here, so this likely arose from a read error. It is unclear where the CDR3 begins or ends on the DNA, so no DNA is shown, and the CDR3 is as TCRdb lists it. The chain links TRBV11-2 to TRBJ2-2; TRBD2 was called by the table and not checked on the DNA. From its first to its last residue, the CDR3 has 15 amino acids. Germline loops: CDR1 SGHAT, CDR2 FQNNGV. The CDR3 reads CASGLESGGSGELFV.

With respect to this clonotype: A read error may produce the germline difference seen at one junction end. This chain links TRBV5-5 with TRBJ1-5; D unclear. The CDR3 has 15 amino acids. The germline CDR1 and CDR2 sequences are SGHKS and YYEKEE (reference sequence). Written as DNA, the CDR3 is TGCGCCAGTAGCGTTAACCCGTACTGGAATCAGCCCCAGCATTTT. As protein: CASSVNPYWNQPQHF. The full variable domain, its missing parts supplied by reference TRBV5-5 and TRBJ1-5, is DAGVTQSPTHLIKTRGQQVTLRCSPISGHKSVSWYQQVLGQGPQFIFQYYEKEERGRGNFPDRFSARQFPNYSSELNVNALLLGDSALYLCASSVNPYWNQPQHFGDGTRLSIL.

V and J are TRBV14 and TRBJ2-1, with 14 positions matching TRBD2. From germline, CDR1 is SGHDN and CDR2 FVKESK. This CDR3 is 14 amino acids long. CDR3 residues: CVSSQERLAGGHFF. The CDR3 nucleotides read TGTGTCAGTAGCCAAGAACGACTAGCGGGGGGGCATTTCTTC.

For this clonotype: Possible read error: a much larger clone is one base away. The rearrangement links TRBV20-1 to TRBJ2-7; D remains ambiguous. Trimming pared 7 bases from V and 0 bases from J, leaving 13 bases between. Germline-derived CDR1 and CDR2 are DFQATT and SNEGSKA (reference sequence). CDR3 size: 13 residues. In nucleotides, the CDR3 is TGCAGTGATAGGTTGCTAGACTCCTACGAGCAGTACTTC. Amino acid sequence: CSDRLLDSYEQYF.

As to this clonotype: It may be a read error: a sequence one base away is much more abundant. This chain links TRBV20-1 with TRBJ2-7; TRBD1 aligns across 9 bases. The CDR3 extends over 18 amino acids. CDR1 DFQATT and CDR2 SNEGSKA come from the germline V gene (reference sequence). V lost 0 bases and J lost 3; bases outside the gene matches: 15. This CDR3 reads CSARDYFRGTGRFYEQYF. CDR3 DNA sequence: TGCAGTGCTAGAGATTATTTTCGAGGGACAGGGCGCTTCTACGAGCAGTACTTC.

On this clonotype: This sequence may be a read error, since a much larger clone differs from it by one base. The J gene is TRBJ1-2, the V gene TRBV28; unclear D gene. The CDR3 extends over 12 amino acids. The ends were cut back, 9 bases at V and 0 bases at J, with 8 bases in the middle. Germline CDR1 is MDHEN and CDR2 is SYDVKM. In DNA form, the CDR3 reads TGTGCCAGGAGTGTGGCTAACTATGGCTACACCTTC. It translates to CARSVANYGYTF.

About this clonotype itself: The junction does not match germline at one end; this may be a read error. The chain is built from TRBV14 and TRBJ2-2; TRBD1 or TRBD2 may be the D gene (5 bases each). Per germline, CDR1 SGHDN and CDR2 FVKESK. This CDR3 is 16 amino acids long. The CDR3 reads CPSSLQGPPMSGELFF. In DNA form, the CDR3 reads TGTCCCAGCAGTCTTCAGGGACCTCCTATGAGCGGGGAGCTGTTTTTT.